This paragraph covers one T cell receptor beta chain sequence. Its specificity is unknown. The CDR3 is 13 residues long. The germline gives CDR1 MDHEN, CDR2 SYDVKM. Trimming cost V 8 bases and J 5 bases, with 16 bases left between them. Method: immunoSEQ multiplex PCR; TCRdb's copy keeps in-frame clones and lacks some. In the table there are approximately 2.3 million clones, approximately 93% of which are singletons. The data stem from a study of shared clonotypes between healthy human individuals. Caucasian adults residing in Nashville, Tennessee made up all the donors. Naive CD4+ cells were CD45RA-selected; the remaining cells were memory. Whole-study findings and limits: The study generally estimated greater richness for naive than memory subsets.

Sequencing was done on a sample of naive CD4+ T cells from PBMCs. Subset indicated: CD45RA+ positively selected. This sequence originates from a man between 18 and 29 years old in good health. Some clones in this sample may be carry-over from other donors' samples. This rearrangement joins TRBV28 to TRBJ2-7; D perhaps matches TRBD2 (5 bases). CDR3 residues: CASVGLALHEQYF. The CDR3 DNA sequence: TGTGCCAGCGTCGGGCTAGCACTCCACGAGCAGTACTTC.